A selection of T cell receptor beta chains follows, all from one sample in a study of blood T cell repertoires in COVID-19. Only in-frame clones appear in the TCRdb table, and some are missing; sequencing was by immunoSEQ multiplex PCR. Counted here are approximately 150,000 clones, about 83% occurring once; the ten biggest clones make up less than 6.5%. Sequencing was performed on peripheral blood. Receptor source: a human donor in a cohort sampled during active COVID-19. The CDR3 runs from the conserved cysteine through the conserved F or W. Fields, in order: CDR3 protein, CDR3 DNA, CDR3 length, J gene, D gene, clone size, V gene. D genes are given only for firm matches. Clone size, where shown, is once, few, many, or a class for clones that have expanded.

CASSPLTYEQYF | TGTGCCAGCAGTCCCCTAACCTACGAGCAGTACTTC | 12 | TRBJ2-7 | NA | once | TRBV28
CASGSSGNTGELFF | TGTGCCAGTGGTTCTAGCGGGAACACCGGGGAGCTGTTTTTT | 14 | TRBJ2-2 | TRBD2 | NA | TRBV19
CASSFRTGQLYEQYF | TGTGCCAGCAGCTTCAGGACAGGACAGCTCTACGAGCAGTACTTC | 15 | TRBJ2-7 | TRBD1 | NA | TRBV9
CAISESVAGYGYTF | TGTGCCATCAGTGAGTCGGTGGCGGGCTATGGCTACACCTTC | 14 | TRBJ1-2 | NA | NA | TRBV10-3
CASSQPRDYNTEAFF | TGTGCCAGCAGCCAACCCAGGGATTATAACACTGAAGCTTTCTTT | 15 | TRBJ1-1 | NA | NA | TRBV7-3
CASSRRTKETQYF | TGTGCCAGCAGTAGGAGGACTAAAGAGACCCAGTACTTC | 13 | TRBJ2-5 | NA | NA | TRBV6-2/TRBV6-3
CASKEGTRRETQYF | TGTGCCAGCAAAGAGGGGACTAGGAGAGAGACCCAGTACTTC | 14 | TRBJ2-5 | TRBD2 | NA | TRBV5-4
CASSADSPNEKLFF | TGCGCCAGCAGCGCCGACAGCCCTAATGAAAAACTGTTTTTT | 14 | TRBJ1-4 | NA | NA | TRBV5-1
CASSSQEGTYEQYF | TGTGCCAGCAGCTCCCAGGAGGGCACCTACGAGCAGTACTTC | 14 | TRBJ2-7 | NA | once | TRBV11-3
CASSYRLAVSTDTQYF | TGTGCCAGCAGTTACCGACTAGCGGTCTCCACAGATACGCAGTATTTT | 16 | TRBJ2-3 | TRBD2 | NA | TRBV6-5